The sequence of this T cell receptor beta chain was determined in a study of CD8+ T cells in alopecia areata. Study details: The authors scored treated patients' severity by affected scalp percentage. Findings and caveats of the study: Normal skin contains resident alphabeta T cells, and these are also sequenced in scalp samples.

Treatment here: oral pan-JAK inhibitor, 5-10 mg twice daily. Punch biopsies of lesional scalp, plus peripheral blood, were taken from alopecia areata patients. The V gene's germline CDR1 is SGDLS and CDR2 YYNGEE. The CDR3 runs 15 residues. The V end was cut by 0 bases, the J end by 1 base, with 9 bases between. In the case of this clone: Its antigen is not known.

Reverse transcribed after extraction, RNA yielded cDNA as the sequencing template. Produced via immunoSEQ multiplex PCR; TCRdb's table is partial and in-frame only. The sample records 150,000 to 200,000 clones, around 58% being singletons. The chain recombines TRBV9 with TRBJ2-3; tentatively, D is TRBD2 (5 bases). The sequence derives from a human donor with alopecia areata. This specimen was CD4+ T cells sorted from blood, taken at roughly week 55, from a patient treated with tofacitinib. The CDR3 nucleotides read TGTGCCAGCAGCGTAGCAAGGACTGGCACAGATACGCAGTATTTT. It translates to CASSVARTGTDTQYF. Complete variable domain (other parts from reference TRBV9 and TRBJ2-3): DSGVTQTPKHLITATGQRVTLRCSPRSGDLSVYWYQQSLDQGLQFLIQYYNGEERAKGNILERFSAQQFPDLHSELNLSSLELGDSALYFCASSVARTGTDTQYFGPGTRLTVL.